This section outlines one TCR beta chain sequence together with its context. The data were taken from a study of blood T cell repertoires in COVID-19. Whole-study context: Collection of acute and convalescent COVID-19 samples took place in the United States, Italy and Spain.

The germline V gene has CDR1 MGHRA and CDR2 YSYEKL. The ends lost 4 bases at V and 5 bases at J; junction bases unmatched: 4. This CDR3 is built from 15 residues. Grouping used clinical history reported by participants in a survey and questionnaire. Data came from immunoSEQ multiplex PCR; TCRdb stores just in-frame clones and leaves some out. Of approximately 270,000 clones listed, just over 85% are singletons. The V and J genes are TRBV4-1 and TRBJ2-7, with 14 nucleotides matching TRBD2. Input material: PBMCs or T cells enriched from blood (not recorded which). The sequence was collected from a man aged 40-55 years who had recovered from COVID-19. This chain's CDR3 is CASSLRGLAGDEQYF. CDR3 DNA sequence: TGCGCCAGCAGCCTGCGGGGACTAGCGGGAGACGAGCAGTACTTC.